Listed here are 16 T cell receptor beta chains from one sample, sequenced in a study of cytomegalovirus exposure and HLA in healthy donors. PCR involved 60 Vbeta and 13 Jbeta primers. Using immunoSEQ multiplex PCR, the repertoire was profiled, and TCRdb retains in-frame clones only, with some absent. Of 90,000 to 120,000 clones in the sample, around 73% were seen once. Sequencing was done on a sample of PBMCs. These receptors all stem from a woman aged 40 to 50 in good health and CMV-seronegative.

This rearrangement joins TRBV5-1 to TRBJ2-3; D perhaps matches TRBD1 (6 bases). The V gene lost 4 bases and the J gene lost 2 bases, with 17 bases spanning the gap. Germline V gene sequence: CDR1 SGHRS, CDR2 YFSETQ. This CDR3 comprises 16 residues. CDR3 sequence: CASSLAGAWATDTQYF. The CDR3 DNA is TGCGCCAGCAGCCTCGCAGGGGCGTGGGCCACAGATACGCAGTATTTT.

The rearrangement joins TRBV5-4 to TRBJ2-3; TRBD2 aligns across 9 bases. In germline, CDR1 is SGHNT, CDR2 YYREEE (reference sequence). V lost 1 base to trimming and J lost 0 bases; unmatched junction nucleotides: 3. The CDR3 runs 16 residues. CDR3 in DNA: TGTGCCAGCAGCTTGAGGGCGGGAGGGAGCACAGATACGCAGTATTTT. Amino acid sequence: CASSLRAGGSTDTQYF. The full variable domain, its missing parts supplied by reference TRBV5-4 and TRBJ2-3, is ETGVTQSPTHLIKTRGQQVTLRCSSQSGHNTVSWYQQALGQGPQFIFQYYREEENGRGNFPPRFSGLQFPNYSSELNVNALELDDSALYLCASSLRAGGSTDTQYFGPGTRLTVL.

This clone was seen just once. The V gene is TRBV13, the J gene TRBJ1-2, with no clear D. The CDR3 consists of 13 residues. Per the germline V gene, CDR1 is PRHDT and CDR2 is FYEKMQ (reference sequence). Trimming stripped 2 bases from V and 2 bases from J, with 6 bases between. The CDR3 region has the DNA TGTGCCAGCAGCTTAACGGAGAACTATGGCTACACCTTC. Protein: CASSLTENYGYTF.

The chain employs TRBV5-1 and TRBJ2-5; 11 bases are shared with TRBD2. This CDR3 has 16 amino acids. Germline loops: CDR1 SGHRS, CDR2 YFSETQ. Germline trimming cut 2 bases from V and 2 bases from J; bases unmatched to any gene: 5. The CDR3 nucleotides read TGCGCCAGCAGCTTTACGACTAGCGGGACTCAAGAGACCCAGTACTTC. It codes for CASSFTTSGTQETQYF.

This clone was detected a few times. V usage is TRBV5-4 and J usage is TRBJ1-3, with 8 bases identical to TRBD1. V trimming: 4 bases; J trimming: 3 bases; junction bases outside the gene matches: 12. The CDR3 loop spans 17 amino acids. CDR1 is SGHNT, CDR2 YYREEE, per germline (reference sequence). CDR3 sequence: CASSAAPQGAYGNTIYF. The CDR3 DNA is TGTGCCAGCAGCGCGGCCCCCCAGGGGGCTTATGGAAACACCATATATTTT.

The chain joins TRBV6-1 to TRBJ1-1; D is unclear. V lost 4 bases and J lost 3, with 12 bases in between. CDR1 is MNHNS and CDR2 is SASEGT in the germline V gene. The CDR3 spans 14 residues. The CDR3, as DNA: TGTGCCAGCAGTGTGGGCTATCAATACACTGAAGCTTTCTTT. Encoded protein: CASSVGYQYTEAFF.

The chain is built from TRBV6-5 and TRBJ1-5; tentative D call: TRBD1 (6 bases). The V gene lost 4 bases and the J gene lost 7 bases, with 11 bases spanning the gap. The CDR3 runs 13 residues. CDR1 MNHEY and CDR2 SVGAGI come from the germline V gene. CDR3 sequence (DNA): TGTGCCAGCAGTTTAGGGGGGGACCAGCCCCAGCATTTT. Translated, it gives CASSLGGDQPQHF.

CDR3 protein: CASSYQPGQYTGELFF. The CDR3 region has the DNA TGTGCCAGCAGCTATCAACCGGGACAGTACACCGGGGAGCTGTTTTTT. The genes are TRBV7-6 and TRBJ2-2, with 7 bases fitting TRBD1. With 4 bases clipped from V and 3 bases from J, the junction kept 8 bases outside the gene matches. The CDR3 runs 16 residues. The germline V gene has CDR1 SGHVS and CDR2 FNYEAQ.

The chain couples TRBV5-3 to TRBJ1-1; 8 bases map to TRBD1. TRBV5-3 is recorded as an ORF, its role being uncertain. The V segment lost 4 bases and the J segment 1 base; nucleotides outside the gene matches: 9. The CDR3 spans 16 residues. The CDR3 loop is CARSLPRGHQNTEAFF. The CDR3 DNA follows: TGTGCCAGAAGCCTCCCCAGGGGGCACCAGAACACTGAAGCTTTCTTT.

CDR3 sequence: CASSQPPALAGRDNEQFF. The CDR3 bases are TGCGCCAGCAGCCAGCCACCCGCACTAGCGGGAAGGGATAATGAGCAGTTCTTC. The rearrangement links TRBV4-3 to TRBJ2-1; 10 bases line up with TRBD2. Looked up from germline, CDR1 is LGHNA and CDR2 is YSLEER. The ends lost 3 bases at V and 7 bases at J; junction bases unmatched: 15. The CDR3 sequence is 18 residues long.

This clone appeared a single time. The chain joins TRBV28 to TRBJ1-6, with 8 nucleotides matching TRBD1. Per germline, CDR1 MDHEN and CDR2 SYDVKM. Trimming removed 4 bases from V and 10 bases from J; junction bases left unmatched: 9. This CDR3 is built from 15 residues. In DNA, the CDR3 is TGTGCCAGCAGTTCCCGACAGGGGATGGGGTCACCCCTCCACTTT. Protein: CASSSRQGMGSPLHF.

The chain carries TRBV28 and TRBJ2-2, with 14 bases matching TRBD2. The V gene end was trimmed by 5 bases and the J gene end by 4 bases; junction bases not matched to a gene: 6. Looked up from germline, CDR1 is MDHEN and CDR2 is SYDVKM. The CDR3 totals 17 residues. CDR3 protein: CASSTGLAGVSTGELFF. The CDR3 bases are TGTGCCAGCAGTACGGGACTAGCGGGAGTGTCCACCGGGGAGCTGTTTTTT.

The rearrangement joins TRBV6-5 to TRBJ2-7, with 9 positions matching TRBD2. V shed 4 bases and J 4 bases; nucleotides not matched to a gene: 8. In germline, CDR1 is MNHEY, CDR2 SVGAGI. The length of the CDR3 is 15 residues. The CDR3 DNA reads TGTGCCAGCAGTTGGGGAACTAGCGGGTTGTACGAGCAGTACTTC. This sequence encodes CASSWGTSGLYEQYF.

The chain joins TRBV7-2 to TRBJ1-3; D perhaps matches TRBD1 (5 bases). This CDR3 is 14 amino acids long. V was pared by 3 bases and J by 4 bases, with 10 bases between. Germline CDR1 reads SGHTA; CDR2 reads FQGNSA. The CDR3: CASSFLGRGNTIYF. The CDR3, as DNA: TGTGCCAGCAGCTTTCTGGGGCGGGGAAACACCATATATTTT.

The chain combines TRBV2 with TRBJ1-5; D gene uncertain. Germline V gene sequence: CDR1 SNHLY, CDR2 FYNNEI. The CDR3 is 14 amino acids. V was pared by 5 bases and J by 4 bases, with 12 bases between. The CDR3 spells CASSRMRENQPQHF. CDR3 DNA: TGTGCCAGCAGTCGGATGAGGGAAAATCAGCCCCAGCATTTT.

V and J are TRBV6-1 and TRBJ2-1, with D possibly TRBD2 on 6 matching bases. Trimming took 7 bases from V and 8 from J, leaving 15 bases between them. This CDR3 spans 13 amino acids. Germline V gives CDR1 MNHNS, CDR2 SASEGT. The CDR3 spells CASTRVTGDEQFF. CDR3 sequence (DNA): TGTGCCAGCACACGGGTGACGGGAGATGAGCAGTTCTTC.